The source of this T cell receptor (beta chain) is a study of T cell clones after liver transplantation. This clone was seen a single time. With 4 bases clipped from V and 0 bases from J, the junction kept 4 bases outside the gene matches. Germline assignment: CDR1 SGHRS and CDR2 YFSETQ. This CDR3 contains 15 residues. Generated by immunoSEQ multiplex PCR, the TCRdb table keeps only in-frame clones and is missing some. The table lists 40,000 to 65,000 clones, about four fifths of them singletons, with over 6.5% in the top ten. The origin of this receptor is a human donor who received a liver transplant. V is TRBV5-1 and J is TRBJ2-3; 8 bases map to TRBD1. The specimen was CD4+ T cells from blood, collected before liver transplant. The CDR3 reads CASSIRQGSTDTQYF. As DNA, the CDR3 is TGCGCCAGCAGCATACGACAGGGGAGCACAGATACGCAGTATTTT.